Included here is one T cell receptor (beta chain) sequence, with context. The antigen it binds to is not known. Base qualities are not recorded, but no much larger clone differs from it by a single base. TCR beta CDR3 regions were amplified from RNA transcripts. The first round of RT-PCR for the TCR CDR3 was performed with the HTBI primer set and the Qiagen OneStep RT-PCR kit. The libraries were constructed in a second round of multiplex PCR and then size-selected and purified. Sequencing of the libraries was done on an Illumina HiSeq2000 using paired-end 100 bp reads. The authors' analysis ran thus. SOAPnuke was used to process the raw data, with reads discarded if the reads contained adapters or uncalled bases, had a mean Phred below 15, or lacked an exact constant-primer or identifier match. High-quality paired reads were merged using COPE v1.2.5, and each unique nucleotide sequence was defined as a clonotype. Clonotypes were aligned to IMGT TRBV, TRBD and TRBJ reference segments using MiTCR v1.1. Analysis was restricted to V-J combinations with a frequency above 0.0001, which covered approximately 99% of repertoires. The TCS score was defined as F50 (clonal expansion) divided by E x V (chaos), with BLOSUM62-based TCRdist calculated between CDR3 peptides within each V-J. Welch's t-statistics and random forest reduced just over 500 V-J features to 13, which were used in a naive Bayes classifier (R e1071). The public reads were reanalyzed by TCRdb: fastp trimming at Q25, MiXCR alignment, in-frame beta chains only. Entries are consolidated by CDR3 protein sequence, retaining the most common genes and DNA. V and J calls and clone size were set by TCRdb, not the authors. For this sample there are some 550,000 distinct CDR3 sequences; approximately 15% appear just once. The top ten hold approximately 3.5% of the sample.

Measured from the cysteine to the phenylalanine, the CDR3 is 18 residues long. Left in the record is the CDR3 DNA by itself, 54 bases read in frame from the first base. Via the germline V gene (reference sequence), CDR1 is DFQATT and CDR2 SNEGSKA. The germline V end is reduced by 0 bases and the J end by 2 bases; junction bases left unmatched: 16. These data belong to a study of T cells in Graves' hyperthyroidism and ophthalmopathy (dated by TCRdb to the late 2010s). With respect to the entire study: Peripheral blood was collected at initial diagnosis, before any treatment. The roughly 100 discovery patients were randomly divided into training and test sets at a 7:3 ratio. The paper reports TCR Vbeta CDR3 sequencing of some 140 peripheral blood samples: 40 or so ophthalmopathy, 70 to 85 hyperthyroidism and around 17 progressor patients. A discovery cohort of around 98 patients, fewer than 50 with Graves' ophthalmopathy and under 60 with stable Graves' hyperthyroidism, was used to find distinguishing TCR V-J signatures. Prospective prediction of ophthalmopathy was tested in an independent validation cohort consisting of some 18 hyperthyroidism patients and 15 or so patients who later progressed to ophthalmopathy. In addition, the study compared T-cell repertoires in thyroid tissue and in blood from several Graves' hyperthyroidism patients. After blood sampling, hyperthyroidism patients were treated with methimazole at a starting dose of 30 mg daily, and ophthalmopathy patients were treated with high-dose intravenous methylprednisolone.

Moderately to severely active disease, a Clinical Activity Score of at least 3, a NOSPECS grade of at least 4, and a duration under 3 months were present in ophthalmopathy patients. Patients with uncontrolled infections, other autoimmune diseases, pregnancy or lactation were excluded. Clinical symptoms, serum thyroxine and TRAb, thyroid ultrasound, and orbital computed tomography formed the basis for the diagnoses. PBMCs were separated from about 10 ml of fresh peripheral blood using Ficoll-Paque density gradient centrifugation. Total RNA was extracted with Trizol reagent, and quality was checked on an Agilent 2100 Bioanalyzer. Study-level results and caveats: A model built on a 13 V-J signature distinguished ophthalmopathy from stable hyperthyroidism, reaching around 90% sensitivity and 81.08% specificity in cross-validation and 80%/75% in testing. In validation, the model predicted progression to ophthalmopathy a median of 6.5 months before onset, with about 67% sensitivity and roughly 77% specificity. Sample size was not statistically predetermined, and blinding of investigators to group allocation was not performed. Most expanded thyroid clonotypes (frequency above 0.001) were also found in blood, which suggests that blood repertoires may mirror thyroid immune responses.

The TCR sequence derives from a middle-aged woman with Graves' ophthalmopathy. Sequenced sample: blood. In this chain, TRBV20-1 is recombined with TRBJ2-7; 7 central bases correspond to TRBD2. The DNA sequence is given as TGCAGTGCTAGAGACGGAGAGGCAGTTAGCGGGTATCCCTACGAGCAGTACTTC. Its protein product is CSARDGEAVSGYPYEQYF.